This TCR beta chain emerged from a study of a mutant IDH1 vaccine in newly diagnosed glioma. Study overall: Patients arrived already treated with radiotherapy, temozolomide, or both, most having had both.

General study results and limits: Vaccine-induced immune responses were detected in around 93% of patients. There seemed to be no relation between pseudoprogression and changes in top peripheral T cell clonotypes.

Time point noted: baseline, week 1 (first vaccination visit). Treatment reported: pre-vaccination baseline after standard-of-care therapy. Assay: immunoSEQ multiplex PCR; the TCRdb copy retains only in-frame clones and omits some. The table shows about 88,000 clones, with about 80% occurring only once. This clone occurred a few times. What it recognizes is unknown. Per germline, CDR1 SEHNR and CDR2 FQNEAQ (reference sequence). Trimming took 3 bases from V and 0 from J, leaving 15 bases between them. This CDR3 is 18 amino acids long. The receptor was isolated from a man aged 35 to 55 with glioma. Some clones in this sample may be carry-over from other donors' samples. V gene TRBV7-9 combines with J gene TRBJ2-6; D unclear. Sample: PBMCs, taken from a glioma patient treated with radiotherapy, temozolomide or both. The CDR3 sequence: CASSFYGFSLSGANVLTF. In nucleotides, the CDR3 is TGTGCCAGCAGCTTTTACGGGTTTTCCCTCTCTGGGGCCAACGTCCTGACTTTC.